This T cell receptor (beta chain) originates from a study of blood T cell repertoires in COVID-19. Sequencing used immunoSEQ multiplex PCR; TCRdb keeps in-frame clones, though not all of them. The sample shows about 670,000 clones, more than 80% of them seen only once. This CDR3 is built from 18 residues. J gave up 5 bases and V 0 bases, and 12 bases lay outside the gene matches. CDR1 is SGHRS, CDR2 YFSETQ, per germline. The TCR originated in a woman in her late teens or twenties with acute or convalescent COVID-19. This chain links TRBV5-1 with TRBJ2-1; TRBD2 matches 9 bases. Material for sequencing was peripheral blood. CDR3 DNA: TGCGCCAGCAGCTTGGAGGCGCGGGGGGGTCTGAAAAACAATGAGCAGTTCTTC. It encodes CASSLEARGGLKNNEQFF. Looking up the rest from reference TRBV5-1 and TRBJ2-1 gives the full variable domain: KAGVTQTPRYLIKTRGQQVTLSCSPISGHRSVSWYQQTPGQGLQFLFEYFSETQRNKGNFPGRFSGRQFSNSRSEMNVSTLELGDSALYLCASSLEARGGLKNNEQFFGPGTRLTVL.